This T cell receptor (beta chain) was profiled in a study of beta chain features in type 1 diabetes. In germline, CDR1 is SGHDN, CDR2 FVKESK. CDR3 size: 16 residues. V was trimmed by 4 bases and J by 8 bases, leaving 23 bases between them. Expressed TCRB transcripts were sequenced because the isolated RNA had all been reverse transcribed beforehand. The repertoire was sequenced with immunoSEQ multiplex PCR; TCRdb's copy has only in-frame clones and lacks some. The sample lists approximately 160,000 clones, 10% occurring once. Points from the study as a whole: Across all four CD4+ subsets, people with type 1 diabetes showed modestly shorter TCRB CDR3s.

Comment on this clone: The antigen is undetermined.

Each of the CD4+ naive, central memory, regulatory and stem cell-like memory populations was sorted via CD45RO/CCR7/CD25/CD127/CD95/CD27. The clonotype was recovered from a man between 25 and 39 years old with type 1 diabetes. Source material: central memory CD4+ T cells from blood. The chain carries TRBV14 and TRBJ1-2; D perhaps matches TRBD1 (5 bases). The CDR3 DNA follows: TGTGCCAGCAGCCCTGGGAGGGCGTACAGGCCTCAGGGCTACACCTTC. Amino acid sequence: CASSPGRAYRPQGYTF.